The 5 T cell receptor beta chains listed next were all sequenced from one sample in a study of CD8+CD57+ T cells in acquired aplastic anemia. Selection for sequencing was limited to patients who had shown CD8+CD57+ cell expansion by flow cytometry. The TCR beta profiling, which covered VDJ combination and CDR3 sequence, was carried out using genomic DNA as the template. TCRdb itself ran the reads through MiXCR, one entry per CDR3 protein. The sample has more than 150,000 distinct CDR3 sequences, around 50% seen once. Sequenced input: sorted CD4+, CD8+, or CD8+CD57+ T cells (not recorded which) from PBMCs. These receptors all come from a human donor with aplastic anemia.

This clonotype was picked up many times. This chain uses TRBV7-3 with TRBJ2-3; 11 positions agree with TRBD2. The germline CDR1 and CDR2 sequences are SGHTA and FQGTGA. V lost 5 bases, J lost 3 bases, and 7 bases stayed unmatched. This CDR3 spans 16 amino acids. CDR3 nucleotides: TGTGCCAGCAGCACGATAGCGGGGGGGAGGACAGATACGCAGTATTTT. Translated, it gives CASSTIAGGRTDTQYF.

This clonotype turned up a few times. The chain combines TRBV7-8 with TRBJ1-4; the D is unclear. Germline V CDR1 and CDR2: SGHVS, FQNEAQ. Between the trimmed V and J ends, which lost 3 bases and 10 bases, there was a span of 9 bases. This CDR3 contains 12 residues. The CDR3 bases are TGTGCCAGCAGCTTGACCGTGGGAAAACTGTTTTTT. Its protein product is CASSLTVGKLFF.

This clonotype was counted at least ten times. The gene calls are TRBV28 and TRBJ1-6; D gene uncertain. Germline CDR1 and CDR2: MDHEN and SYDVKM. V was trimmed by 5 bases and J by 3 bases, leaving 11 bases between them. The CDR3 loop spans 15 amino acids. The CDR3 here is CASSLTLSYNSPLHF. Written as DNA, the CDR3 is TGTGCCAGCAGTCTGACGTTGAGCTATAATTCACCCCTCCACTTT. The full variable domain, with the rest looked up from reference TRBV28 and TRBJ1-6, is DVKVTQSSRYLVKRTGEKVFLECVQDMDHENMFWYRQDPGLGLRLIYFSYDVKMKEKGDIPEGYSVSREKKERFSLILESASTNQTSMYLCASSLTLSYNSPLHFGNGTRLTVT.

Here the CDR3 reads CATSRDTSYNSPLHF. The CDR3 nucleotides read TGTGCCACCAGCAGGGACACAAGCTATAATTCACCCCTCCACTTT. This chain links TRBV15 with TRBJ1-6, with TRBD1 as a possible D gene (5 bases). This CDR3 is built from 15 residues. Trimming removed 3 bases at V and 3 bases at J, with 9 bases between. Germline CDR1 LNHNV, CDR2 YYDKDF (reference sequence). The whole variable domain, filled in from reference TRBV15 and TRBJ1-6, reads DAMVIQNPRYQVTQFGKPVTLSCSQTLNHNVMYWYQQKSSQAPKLLFHYYDKDFNNEADTPDNFQSRRPNTSFCFLDIRSPGLGDTAMYLCATSRDTSYNSPLHFGNGTRLTVT.

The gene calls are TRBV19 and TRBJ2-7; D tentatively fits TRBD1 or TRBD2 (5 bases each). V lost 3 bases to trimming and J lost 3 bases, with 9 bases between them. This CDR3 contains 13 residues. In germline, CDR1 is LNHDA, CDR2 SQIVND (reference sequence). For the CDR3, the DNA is TGTGCCAGTAGTATCGGGACGGGCTACGAGCAGTACTTC. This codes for CASSIGTGYEQYF.